Listed below are T cell receptor beta chains from one sample, sequenced in a study of blood T cell repertoires in COVID-19. This table comes from immunoSEQ multiplex PCR, and its TCRdb copy is limited to in-frame clones, with some not included. The table has approximately 500,000 clones, about 89% seen once. The sample consisted of peripheral blood. These receptors came from a woman aged 45-60 years with COVID-19, enrolled during active disease. CDR3s include the opening cysteine and the closing phenylalanine or tryptophan. A D gene is named only where the DNA matches it firmly. Clone size is shown for a subset of rows, as once, few, many or a class of expanded clone.

clone size: -; CDR3 length: 13; J gene: TRBJ1-1; D gene: -; V gene: TRBV7-3; CDR3 protein: CASSATGNTEAFF; CDR3 DNA: TGTGCCAGCAGCGCCACAGGGAACACTGAAGCTTTCTTT
clone size: -; CDR3 length: 15; J gene: TRBJ2-1; D gene: -; V gene: TRBV5-5; CDR3 protein: CASSYQGGSYNEQFF; CDR3 DNA: TGTGCCAGCAGCTATCAAGGGGGCTCCTACAATGAGCAGTTCTTC
clone size: -; CDR3 length: 16; J gene: TRBJ1-3; D gene: TRBD1; V gene: TRBV12-5; CDR3 protein: CASALAGQSSGNTIYF; CDR3 DNA: TGTGCTAGTGCCCTAGCGGGACAGAGCTCTGGAAACACCATATATTTT
clone size: -; CDR3 length: 12; J gene: TRBJ2-7; D gene: -; V gene: TRBV30; CDR3 protein: CAWSQQGYEQYF; CDR3 DNA: TGTGCCTGGAGCCAACAGGGTTACGAGCAGTACTTC
clone size: -; CDR3 length: 13; J gene: TRBJ2-5; D gene: -; V gene: TRBV12-3/TRBV12-4; CDR3 protein: CASSFGRAGTQYF; CDR3 DNA: TGTGCCAGCAGTTTCGGGCGGGCGGGGACCCAGTACTTC
clone size: -; CDR3 length: 15; J gene: TRBJ2-1; D gene: -; V gene: TRBV9; CDR3 protein: CASSPIGVDYNEQFF; CDR3 DNA: TGTGCCAGCAGTCCAATTGGAGTTGACTACAATGAGCAGTTCTTC
clone size: -; CDR3 length: 14; J gene: TRBJ2-1; D gene: TRBD1; V gene: TRBV11-3; CDR3 protein: CASSHRTGVNEQFF; CDR3 DNA: TGTGCCAGCAGCCACCGGACAGGAGTCAATGAGCAGTTCTTC
clone size: -; CDR3 length: 13; J gene: TRBJ2-3; D gene: TRBD2; V gene: TRBV3-1/TRBV3-2; CDR3 protein: CASSLGGADTQYF; CDR3 DNA: TGTGCCAGCAGCTTGGGGGGGGCAGATACGCAGTATTTT
clone size: -; CDR3 length: 15; J gene: TRBJ2-5; D gene: TRBD1; V gene: TRBV18; CDR3 protein: CASSPRQGPAETQYF; CDR3 DNA: TGTGCCAGCTCACCTCGACAGGGGCCCGCTGAGACCCAGTACTTC
clone size: -; CDR3 length: 14; J gene: TRBJ2-7; D gene: TRBD1; V gene: TRBV5-1; CDR3 protein: CASSLVGGDYEQYF; CDR3 DNA: TGCGCCAGCAGCTTGGTAGGGGGCGACTACGAGCAGTACTTC
clone size: few; CDR3 length: 15; J gene: TRBJ1-4; D gene: -; V gene: TRBV6-5; CDR3 protein: CASSLNRATFEKLFF; CDR3 DNA: TGTGCCAGCAGTTTAAACAGGGCTACCTTTGAAAAACTGTTTTTT
clone size: few; CDR3 length: 15; J gene: TRBJ1-6; D gene: -; V gene: TRBV7-9; CDR3 protein: CASSLESGRDSPLHF; CDR3 DNA: TGTGCCAGCAGCTTAGAGTCAGGGAGGGATTCACCCCTCCACTTT
clone size: -; CDR3 length: 15; J gene: TRBJ2-2; D gene: TRBD1; V gene: TRBV7-2; CDR3 protein: CASSSGTGRTGELFF; CDR3 DNA: TGTGCCAGCAGCTCCGGGACAGGGCGGACCGGGGAGCTGTTTTTT
clone size: once; CDR3 length: 14; J gene: TRBJ1-6; D gene: -; V gene: TRBV27; CDR3 protein: CASSLEGKEAPLHF; CDR3 DNA: TGTGCCAGCAGTCTAGAGGGCAAGGAAGCACCCCTCCACTTT
clone size: -; CDR3 length: 15; J gene: TRBJ2-7; D gene: TRBD2; V gene: TRBV10-2; CDR3 protein: CASSHSGGASYEQYF; CDR3 DNA: TGCGCCAGCAGCCACAGCGGGGGGGCCTCCTACGAGCAGTACTTC
clone size: -; CDR3 length: 14; J gene: TRBJ1-1; D gene: TRBD1; V gene: TRBV10-3; CDR3 protein: CAISLGQGATEAFF; CDR3 DNA: TGTGCCATCAGCTTGGGACAGGGGGCCACTGAAGCTTTCTTT
clone size: -; CDR3 length: 16; J gene: TRBJ1-5; D gene: -; V gene: TRBV24-1; CDR3 protein: CATSDGRQTGNQPQHF; CDR3 DNA: TGTGCCACCAGTGATGGTCGACAGACGGGCAATCAGCCCCAGCATTTT
clone size: -; CDR3 length: 16; J gene: TRBJ1-2; D gene: -; V gene: TRBV9; CDR3 protein: CASSSTNPAGDRGYTF; CDR3 DNA: TGTGCCAGCAGCTCCACCAATCCGGCGGGGGATCGCGGCTACACCTTC
clone size: -; CDR3 length: 16; J gene: TRBJ1-1; D gene: -; V gene: TRBV3-1/TRBV3-2; CDR3 protein: CASSQDPYSLNTEAFF; CDR3 DNA: TGTGCCAGCAGCCAAGATCCGTACTCTCTGAACACTGAAGCTTTCTTT
clone size: once; CDR3 length: 14; J gene: TRBJ1-1; D gene: -; V gene: TRBV27; CDR3 protein: CASSRLQGDTEAFF; CDR3 DNA: TGTGCCAGCAGTCGGCTCCAAGGGGACACTGAAGCTTTCTTT
clone size: once; CDR3 length: 15; J gene: TRBJ2-2; D gene: TRBD1; V gene: TRBV6-5; CDR3 protein: CASRISRGWGGELFF; CDR3 DNA: TGTGCCAGCAGAATATCCAGGGGGTGGGGAGGGGAGCTGTTTTTT
clone size: -; CDR3 length: 13; J gene: TRBJ1-1; D gene: -; V gene: TRBV10-3; CDR3 protein: CAIRPGLDREAFF; CDR3 DNA: TGTGCCATCAGGCCGGGACTTGACCGGGAAGCTTTCTTT
clone size: -; CDR3 length: 13; J gene: TRBJ1-6; D gene: TRBD1; V gene: TRBV7-9; CDR3 protein: CASSSTGNSPLHF; CDR3 DNA: TGTGCCAGCAGCTCGACAGGGAATTCACCCCTCCACTTT
clone size: -; CDR3 length: 16; J gene: TRBJ2-3; D gene: -; V gene: TRBV7-2; CDR3 protein: CASSSFSGLRTDTQYF; CDR3 DNA: TGTGCCAGCAGCTCCTTCTCGGGACTCCGGACAGATACGCAGTATTTT
clone size: once; CDR3 length: 16; J gene: TRBJ2-4; D gene: -; V gene: TRBV4-1; CDR3 protein: CASSQDGGLAKNIQYF; CDR3 DNA: TGCGCCAGCAGCCAAGATGGGGGACTAGCCAAAAACATTCAGTACTTC
clone size: once; CDR3 length: 14; J gene: TRBJ1-2; D gene: -; V gene: TRBV11-2; CDR3 protein: CASSLALPGEGYTF; CDR3 DNA: TGTGCCAGCAGCTTAGCCCTTCCAGGGGAAGGCTACACCTTC
clone size: -; CDR3 length: 13; J gene: TRBJ1-6; D gene: -; V gene: TRBV28; CDR3 protein: CASSFQPGSPLHF; CDR3 DNA: TGTGCCAGCAGTTTCCAGCCAGGATCACCCCTCCACTTT
clone size: -; CDR3 length: 17; J gene: TRBJ1-1; D gene: TRBD1; V gene: TRBV2; CDR3 protein: CASSEAEGTGEGTEAFF; CDR3 DNA: TGTGCCAGCAGTGAAGCGGAGGGGACAGGGGAGGGAACTGAAGCTTTCTTT
clone size: -; CDR3 length: 14; J gene: TRBJ2-6; D gene: -; V gene: TRBV6-5; CDR3 protein: CAITSRPGANVLTF; CDR3 DNA: TGTGCCATCACAAGTCGCCCTGGGGCCAACGTCCTGACTTTC
clone size: -; CDR3 length: 13; J gene: TRBJ1-2; D gene: -; V gene: TRBV19; CDR3 protein: CASSWSLNYGYTF; CDR3 DNA: TGTGCCAGTAGTTGGAGCCTTAACTATGGCTACACCTTC
clone size: -; CDR3 length: 16; J gene: TRBJ2-7; D gene: -; V gene: TRBV5-6; CDR3 protein: CASSPLGEAGSYEQYF; CDR3 DNA: TGTGCCAGCAGCCCCTTGGGGGAGGCCGGCTCCTACGAGCAGTACTTC
clone size: -; CDR3 length: 14; J gene: TRBJ1-4; D gene: -; V gene: TRBV5-1; CDR3 protein: CASSGDSYNEKLFF; CDR3 DNA: TGCGCCAGCAGTGGAGACAGTTATAATGAAAAACTGTTTTTT
clone size: -; CDR3 length: 14; J gene: TRBJ2-2; D gene: TRBD1; V gene: TRBV6-5; CDR3 protein: CASGEGGWVGELFF; CDR3 DNA: TGTGCCAGTGGGGAAGGGGGCTGGGTCGGGGAGCTGTTTTTT
clone size: -; CDR3 length: 16; J gene: TRBJ2-7; D gene: -; V gene: TRBV9; CDR3 protein: CASSVGVSPGGYEQYF; CDR3 DNA: TGTGCCAGCAGCGTAGGGGTCTCTCCCGGGGGCTACGAGCAGTACTTC
clone size: -; CDR3 length: 14; J gene: TRBJ2-1; D gene: TRBD2; V gene: TRBV9; CDR3 protein: CASSGRGVDNEQFF; CDR3 DNA: TGTGCCAGCAGCGGCCGGGGGGTTGACAATGAGCAGTTCTTC
clone size: -; CDR3 length: 15; J gene: TRBJ1-4; D gene: TRBD1; V gene: TRBV11-1; CDR3 protein: CASSLYGQGDEKLFF; CDR3 DNA: TGTGCCAGCAGCCTATACGGACAGGGTGACGAAAAACTGTTTTTT
clone size: once; CDR3 length: 12; J gene: TRBJ2-3; D gene: -; V gene: TRBV5-6; CDR3 protein: CASSAGTDTQYF; CDR3 DNA: TGTGCCAGCAGCGCCGGGACAGATACGCAGTATTTT
clone size: -; CDR3 length: 15; J gene: TRBJ1-1; D gene: -; V gene: TRBV24-1; CDR3 protein: CATSDPTNGDTEAFF; CDR3 DNA: TGTGCCACCAGTGACCCCACAAACGGGGACACTGAAGCTTTCTTT
clone size: -; CDR3 length: 13; J gene: TRBJ1-1; D gene: TRBD1; V gene: TRBV5-1; CDR3 protein: CASSRQGNPEAFF; CDR3 DNA: TGCGCCAGCAGCCGACAGGGGAACCCTGAAGCTTTCTTT
clone size: few; CDR3 length: 13; J gene: TRBJ1-1; D gene: TRBD1; V gene: TRBV10-3; CDR3 protein: CALRQGARTEAFF; CDR3 DNA: TGTGCCCTCAGACAGGGGGCGCGAACTGAAGCTTTCTTT
clone size: -; CDR3 length: 15; J gene: TRBJ1-4; D gene: TRBD1; V gene: TRBV9; CDR3 protein: CASSPHPDRVEKLFF; CDR3 DNA: TGTGCCAGCAGCCCCCATCCGGACAGGGTTGAAAAACTGTTTTTT
clone size: few; CDR3 length: 14; J gene: TRBJ1-2; D gene: TRBD1; V gene: TRBV9; CDR3 protein: CASSASGTGIGYTF; CDR3 DNA: TGTGCCAGCAGCGCCTCCGGGACAGGGATCGGCTACACCTTC
clone size: -; CDR3 length: 14; J gene: TRBJ1-6; D gene: -; V gene: TRBV23-1; CDR3 protein: CASTRTPCNSPLHF; CDR3 DNA: TGCGCCAGCACAAGGACACCTTGTAATTCACCCCTCCACTTT
clone size: -; CDR3 length: 15; J gene: TRBJ1-2; D gene: -; V gene: TRBV5-1; CDR3 protein: CASSLDGGLNYGYTF; CDR3 DNA: TGCGCCAGCAGCTTGGATGGGGGGTTGAACTATGGCTACACCTTC
clone size: -; CDR3 length: 15; J gene: TRBJ1-6; D gene: TRBD1; V gene: TRBV3-1/TRBV3-2; CDR3 protein: CASSQQTGRAAPLHF; CDR3 DNA: TGTGCCAGCAGCCAACAGACAGGGAGAGCGGCACCCCTCCACTTT
clone size: -; CDR3 length: 15; J gene: TRBJ1-1; D gene: -; V gene: TRBV9; CDR3 protein: CASSVAPGRGTEAFF; CDR3 DNA: TGTGCCAGCAGCGTAGCCCCGGGGAGAGGCACTGAAGCTTTCTTT
clone size: -; CDR3 length: 16; J gene: TRBJ1-2; D gene: -; V gene: TRBV9; CDR3 protein: CASSVVGGGVDYGYTF; CDR3 DNA: TGTGCCAGCAGCGTAGTTGGCGGGGGCGTAGACTATGGCTACACCTTC
clone size: -; CDR3 length: 17; J gene: TRBJ1-5; D gene: TRBD1; V gene: TRBV19; CDR3 protein: CASSMGDRFLSNQPQHF; CDR3 DNA: TGTGCCAGTAGTATGGGGGACAGGTTCCTAAGCAATCAGCCCCAGCATTTT
clone size: -; CDR3 length: 13; J gene: TRBJ2-1; D gene: -; V gene: TRBV12-3/TRBV12-4; CDR3 protein: CASSLELPREQFF; CDR3 DNA: TGTGCCAGCAGTCTCGAACTCCCCCGGGAGCAGTTCTTC
clone size: -; CDR3 length: 14; J gene: TRBJ2-3; D gene: TRBD1; V gene: TRBV5-8; CDR3 protein: CASSQGQNTDTQYF; CDR3 DNA: TGTGCCAGCAGTCAGGGACAGAACACAGATACGCAGTATTTT
clone size: -; CDR3 length: 15; J gene: TRBJ1-4; D gene: -; V gene: TRBV4-1; CDR3 protein: CASSLQGSANEKLFF; CDR3 DNA: TGCGCCAGCAGCCTCCAGGGGTCAGCTAATGAAAAACTGTTTTTT
clone size: -; CDR3 length: 13; J gene: TRBJ1-1; D gene: TRBD1; V gene: TRBV18; CDR3 protein: CASSTGGNTEAFF; CDR3 DNA: TGTGCCAGCTCTACAGGGGGGAACACTGAAGCTTTCTTT
clone size: -; CDR3 length: 15; J gene: TRBJ2-2; D gene: -; V gene: TRBV6-5; CDR3 protein: CASSYGGASTGELFF; CDR3 DNA: TGTGCCAGCAGTTACGGGGGGGCGAGCACCGGGGAGCTGTTTTTT